The entry below gives a single T cell receptor beta chain sequence along with its context. How the authors handled the data: Estimates of nucleated cell counts were drawn from the amplification of reference gene primers. Repertoires were generated with immunoSEQ multiplex PCR, while TCRdb's copy carries only in-frame clones and drops some. Clone size and the V and J calls come from that table; the DNA yielded D and trimming. The sample carries approximately 480,000 clones, around 90% recorded once. The sample originates from a study of blood T cell repertoires in COVID-19. Study-level background: The United States, Italy and Spain supplied acute and convalescent COVID-19 samples. The cDNA or gDNA used as material had been derived from T cells, B-cell-depleted T cells, or PBMCs.

The study counted Cohort 3 donors as recovered given two negative PCRs, clearance, or symptom resolution. Germline assignment: CDR1 SEHNR and CDR2 FQNEAQ (reference sequence). The CDR3 is 14 residues long. The V and J ends lost 1 base and 7 bases respectively, with 8 bases between them. The genes are TRBV7-9 and TRBJ1-6; D is ambiguous. Sequencing was performed on PBMCs or T cells enriched from blood (not recorded which). This sequence originates from a woman aged 18-29 years who had recovered from COVID-19. The chain's CDR3 is CASSLVLGNSPLHF. Written as DNA, the CDR3 is TGTGCCAGCAGCTTAGTCCTCGGGAATTCACCCCTCCACTTT.